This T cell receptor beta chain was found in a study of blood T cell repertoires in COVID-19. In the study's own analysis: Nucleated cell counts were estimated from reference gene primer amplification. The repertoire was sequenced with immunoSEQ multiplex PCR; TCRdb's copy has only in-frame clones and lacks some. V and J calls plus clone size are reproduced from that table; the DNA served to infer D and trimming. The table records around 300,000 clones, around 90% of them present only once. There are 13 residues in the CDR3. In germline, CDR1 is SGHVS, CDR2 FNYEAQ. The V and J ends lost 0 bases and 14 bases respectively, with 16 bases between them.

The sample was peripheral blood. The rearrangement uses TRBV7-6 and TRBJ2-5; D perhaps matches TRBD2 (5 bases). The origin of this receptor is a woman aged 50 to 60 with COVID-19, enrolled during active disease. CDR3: CASSLAFGADLYF. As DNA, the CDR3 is TGTGCCAGCAGCTTAGCGTTCGGAGCGGATCTCTACTTC.